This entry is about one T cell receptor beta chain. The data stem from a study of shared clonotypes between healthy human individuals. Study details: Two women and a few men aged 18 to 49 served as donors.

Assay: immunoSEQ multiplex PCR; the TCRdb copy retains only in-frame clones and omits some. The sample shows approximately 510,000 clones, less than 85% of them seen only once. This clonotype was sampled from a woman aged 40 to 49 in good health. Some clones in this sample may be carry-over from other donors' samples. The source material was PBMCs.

CDR3 sequence: CASSPGGLGTEAFF. In DNA form, the CDR3 reads TGTGCCAGCAGTCCCGGGGGATTAGGGACTGAAGCTTTCTTT. The rearrangement links TRBV28 to TRBJ1-1; perhaps TRBD1 as D (5 bases). V lost 5 bases to trimming and J lost 5 bases, with 15 bases between them. The CDR3 extends over 14 amino acids. Germline V CDR1 and CDR2: MDHEN, SYDVKM.